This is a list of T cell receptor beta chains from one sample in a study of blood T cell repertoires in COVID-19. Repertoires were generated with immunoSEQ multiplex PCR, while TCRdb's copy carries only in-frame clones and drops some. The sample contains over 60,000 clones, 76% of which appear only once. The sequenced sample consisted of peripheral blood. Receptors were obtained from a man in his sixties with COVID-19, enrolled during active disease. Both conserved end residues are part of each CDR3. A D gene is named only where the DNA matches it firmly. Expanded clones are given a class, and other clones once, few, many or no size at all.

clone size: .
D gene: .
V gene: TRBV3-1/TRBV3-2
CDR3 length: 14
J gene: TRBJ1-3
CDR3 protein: CASSQSQIGNTIYF

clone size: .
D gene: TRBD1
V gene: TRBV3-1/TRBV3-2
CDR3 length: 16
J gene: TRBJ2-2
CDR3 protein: CASSQTGTGMPGELFF

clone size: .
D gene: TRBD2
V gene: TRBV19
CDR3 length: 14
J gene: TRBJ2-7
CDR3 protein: CASSTTSGTYEQYF

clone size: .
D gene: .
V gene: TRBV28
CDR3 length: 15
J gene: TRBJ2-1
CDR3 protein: CASSPTATSYNEQFF

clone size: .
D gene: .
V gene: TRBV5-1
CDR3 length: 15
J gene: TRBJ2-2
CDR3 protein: CASSFSNKNTGELFF

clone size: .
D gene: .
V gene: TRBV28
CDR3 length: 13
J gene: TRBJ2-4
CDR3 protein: CASTLGKRDIQYF

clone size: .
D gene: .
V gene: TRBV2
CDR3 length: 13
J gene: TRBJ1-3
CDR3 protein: CASSEALGIPIYF

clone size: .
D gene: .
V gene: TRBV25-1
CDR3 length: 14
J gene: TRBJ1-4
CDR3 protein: CASSLSIQDEKLFF

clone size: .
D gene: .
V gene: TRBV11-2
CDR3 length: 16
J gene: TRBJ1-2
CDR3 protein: CASSSIKGREGYGYTF

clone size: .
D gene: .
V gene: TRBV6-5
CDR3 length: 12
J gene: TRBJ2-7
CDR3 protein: CASLGLGHEQYF

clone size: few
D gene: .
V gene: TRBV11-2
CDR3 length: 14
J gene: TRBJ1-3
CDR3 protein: CASSQDRTGNTIYF

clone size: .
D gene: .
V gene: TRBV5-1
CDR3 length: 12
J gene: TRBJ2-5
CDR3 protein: CAGSLEGETQYF

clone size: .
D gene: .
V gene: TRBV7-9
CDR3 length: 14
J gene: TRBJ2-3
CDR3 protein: CASSYRTEPDTQYF

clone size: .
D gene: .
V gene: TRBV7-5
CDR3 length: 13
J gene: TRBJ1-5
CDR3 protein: CVRSLARNQPQHF

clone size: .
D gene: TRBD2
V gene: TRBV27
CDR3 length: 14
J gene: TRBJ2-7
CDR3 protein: CASSPGLEMREQYF

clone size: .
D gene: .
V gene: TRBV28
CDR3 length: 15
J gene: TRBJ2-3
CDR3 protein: CASSYSRGFTDTQYF

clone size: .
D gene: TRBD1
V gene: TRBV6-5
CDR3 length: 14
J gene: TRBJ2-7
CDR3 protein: CASALRDRGYEQYF

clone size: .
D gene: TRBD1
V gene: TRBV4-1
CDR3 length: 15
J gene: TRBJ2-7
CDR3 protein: CASSQAGGLLYEQYF

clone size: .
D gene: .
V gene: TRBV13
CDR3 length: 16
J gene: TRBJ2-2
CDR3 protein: CASSLTGLGPGGELFF

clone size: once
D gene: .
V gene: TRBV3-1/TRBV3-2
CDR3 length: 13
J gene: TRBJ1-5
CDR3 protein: CASSSGGNQPQHF

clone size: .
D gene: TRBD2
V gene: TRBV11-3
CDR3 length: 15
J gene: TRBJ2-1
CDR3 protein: CASSVSGLAGAEQFF

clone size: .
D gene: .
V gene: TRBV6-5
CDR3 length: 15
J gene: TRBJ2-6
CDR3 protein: CASSYMSSGANVLTF

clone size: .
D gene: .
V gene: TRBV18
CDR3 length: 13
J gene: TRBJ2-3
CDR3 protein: CASSTGTLDTQYF

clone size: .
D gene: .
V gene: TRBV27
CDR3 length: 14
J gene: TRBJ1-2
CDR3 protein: CASSLSQANYGYTF

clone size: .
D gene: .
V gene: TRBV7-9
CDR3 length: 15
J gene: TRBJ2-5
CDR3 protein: CASSSDLGWRETQYF

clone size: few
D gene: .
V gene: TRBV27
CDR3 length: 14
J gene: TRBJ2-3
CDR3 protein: CASGILASTDTQYF

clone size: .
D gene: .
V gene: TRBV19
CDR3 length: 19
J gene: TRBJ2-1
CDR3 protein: CASSPSSRGSLRGYNEQFF

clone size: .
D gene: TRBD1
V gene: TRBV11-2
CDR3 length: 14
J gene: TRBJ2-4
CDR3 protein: CASSLVLQGNIQYF